The 14 T cell receptor beta chains below come from one sample, sequenced in a study of identical twins. Each CDR3 protein gets one entry after TCRdb re-called the 5' RACE reads with MiXCR. The top ten clones hold around 3% of a sample with approximately 500,000 distinct CDR3 sequences, approximately 24% of them seen once. This same sample was also part of a study on T cells expressing NK-cell markers.

What was sequenced was CD4+ T cells sorted from blood. These receptors all stem from a woman younger than 30 in good health.

This clonotype was counted between two and nine times. V is TRBV12-3 or TRBV12-4 and J is TRBJ1-3; possibly TRBD1 for D (5 bases). The CDR3 loop spans 14 amino acids. V was cut by 5 bases and J by 2 bases, with 10 bases left in between. The CDR3 nucleotides are TGTGCCAGCAGTGCCCGGGGCGCTGGAAACACCATATATTTT. Translation gives CASSARGAGNTIYF.

The V call is TRBV12-3 or TRBV12-4, the J call TRBJ2-7; the D is unclear. Trimming removed 3 bases at V and 3 bases at J, with 6 bases between. The CDR3 is made up of 12 amino acids. DNA for the CDR3: TGTGCCAGCAGTTTCTCTCTCTACGAGCAGTACTTC. The encoded protein is CASSFSLYEQYF.

This clonotype was seen more than once but under ten times. The chain carries TRBV10-3 and TRBJ2-7; the match to TRBD2 covers 8 bases. The germline gives CDR1 ENHRY, CDR2 SYGVKD. The CDR3 sequence is 14 residues long. V was pared by 10 bases and J by 0 bases, with 8 bases of the junction left unmatched. The CDR3 sequence is CATEVAGTSYEQYF. CDR3 in DNA: TGTGCCACAGAAGTAGCGGGAACCTCCTACGAGCAGTACTTC.

The chain employs TRBV6-2 or TRBV6-3 and TRBJ2-6; D is perhaps TRBD2 (6 bases). The germline gives CDR1 MNHEY, CDR2 SVGEGT. The CDR3 consists of 20 residues. The germline V and J ends were trimmed by 0 bases and 4 bases, with 22 bases remaining between them. DNA of the CDR3: TGTGCCAGCAGTTACTCGCGGAGGTTGCGGGGACTCTTGGGGGCCAACGTCCTGACTTTC. Translation: CASSYSRRLRGLLGANVLTF.

This clonotype was found a few times. The V call is TRBV20-1, the J call TRBJ2-3, with D possibly being TRBD1 or TRBD2 (5 bases each). Germline CDR1 reads DFQATT; CDR2 reads SNEGSKA (reference sequence). This CDR3 spans 14 amino acids. With 3 bases removed from V and 4 bases from J, the gap between germline ends came to 14 bases. The CDR3 bases are TGCAGTGCTAGGGGGACGGGCATTCCAGATACGCAGTATTTT. It translates to CSARGTGIPDTQYF.

Notes on this clonotype: Sequence at one end of the junction differs from germline and may be a read error. The rearrangement joins TRBV20-1 to TRBJ2-5; D not resolved. CDR1 is DFQATT, CDR2 SNEGSKA, per germline (reference sequence). The CDR3 extends over 15 amino acids. The CDR3 protein is CSARQDRPYQETQYF. DNA of the CDR3: TGCAGTGCTAGACAAGATAGACCGTACCAGGAGACCCAGTACTTC.

The chain has TRBV10-3 and TRBJ1-2; D not resolved. V was trimmed by 0 bases and J by 2 bases, leaving 10 bases between them. Germline values: CDR1 ENHRY, CDR2 SYGVKD. The CDR3 spans 15 residues. Here the CDR3 reads CAISESEEGNYGYTF. DNA for the CDR3: TGTGCCATCAGTGAGTCGGAGGAAGGGAACTATGGCTACACCTTC.

The chain couples TRBV29-1 to TRBJ2-7; 7 bases align to TRBD1. Germline CDR1 SQVTM, CDR2 ANQGSEA. The V and J ends lost 5 bases and 2 bases, in that order; junction bases with no gene match: 9. The CDR3 covers 14 residues. CDR3 DNA: TGCAGCGTTCAGCGGACAGGTACGACCTACGAGCAGTACTTC. Translation gives CSVQRTGTTYEQYF.

This CDR3 reads CASSLKGGGQDEQFF. The CDR3 nucleotides read TGCGCCAGCAGCTTAAAGGGCGGGGGGCAGGATGAGCAGTTCTTC. The gene calls are TRBV5-1 and TRBJ2-1, with 8 bases lining up with TRBD2. CDR1 is SGHRS and CDR2 is YFSETQ in the germline V gene. The length of the CDR3 is 15 residues. J was trimmed by 8 bases and V by 2 bases; bases with no gene match: 9.

The genes are TRBV14 and TRBJ2-1, with no clear D. The CDR3 length is 16 residues. CDR1 and CDR2 (germline): SGHDN, FVKESK. The V end was cut by 4 bases, the J end by 1 base, with 14 bases between. The CDR3, as DNA: TGTGCCAGCAGCCTTTCCCATCTGAGGTCCTACAATGAGCAGTTCTTC. This sequence encodes CASSLSHLRSYNEQFF.

This clonotype was found a few times. This chain joins TRBV12-3 or TRBV12-4 and TRBJ1-2, with 10 bases fitting TRBD1. The CDR3 sequence is 12 residues long. V shed 4 bases and J 12 bases; nucleotides not matched to a gene: 5. In DNA, the CDR3 is TGTGCCAGCAGTTGGGACAGGGGAAAGAACACCTTC. This sequence encodes CASSWDRGKNTF.

This clonotype showed up just a few times. The rearrangement uses TRBV6-1 and TRBJ2-7, with TRBD1 matching over 8 bases. Trimming removed 3 bases from V and 1 base from J; junction bases left unmatched: 5. CDR1 and CDR2 from the germline V gene are MNHNS and SASEGT. The CDR3 is 15 residues long. CDR3 loop: CASSETWTGSYEQYF. The CDR3 DNA reads as TGTGCCAGCAGTGAGACCTGGACAGGGTCCTACGAGCAGTACTTC.

The sample holds a few counts of this clonotype. The chain recombines TRBV20-1 with TRBJ1-1, with D hard to call. V dropped 0 bases and J dropped 3 bases, with 20 bases sitting between them. The CDR3 extends over 17 amino acids. The germline V gene encodes CDR1 DFQATT and CDR2 SNEGSKA (reference sequence). CDR3 nucleotides: TGCAGTGCTAGAGATTCGCGATCGGGGTTTCAGGACACTGAAGCTTTCTTT. This codes for CSARDSRSGFQDTEAFF.

The chain has TRBV27 and TRBJ1-4, with D possibly being TRBD1 (6 bases). The CDR3 is made up of 16 amino acids. Trimming took 4 bases from V and 3 from J, leaving 15 bases between them. Germline CDR1 reads MNHEY; CDR2 reads SMNVEV (reference sequence). The CDR3 spells CASSSEYQGSNEKLFF. The CDR3 DNA sequence: TGTGCCAGCAGTTCCGAATACCAGGGGTCTAATGAAAAACTGTTTTTT.